This T cell receptor (beta chain) was captured by sequencing in a study of blood T cell repertoires in COVID-19. The data were produced by immunoSEQ multiplex PCR, yet TCRdb's version contains in-frame clones alone and is incomplete. In the table there are 200,000 to 250,000 clones, less than 90% of which are singletons. This CDR3 has 16 amino acids. Germline V CDR1 and CDR2: SGHRS, YFSETQ. V was shortened by 0 bases and J by 4 bases, with 16 bases between the two germline ends. This clone was seen a few times. The chain uses TRBV5-1 and TRBJ1-2; no reliable D call. The origin of this receptor is a woman in her fifties or sixties in a cohort exposed to, infected with or recovered from COVID-19 (not recorded which). Sequenced input: PBMCs or T cells enriched from blood (not recorded which). CDR3 protein: CASSLAAVAETYGYTF. CDR3 sequence (DNA): TGCGCCAGCAGCTTGGCGGCCGTGGCGGAAACCTATGGCTACACCTTC.